The clone carrying this TCR beta chain appeared many times. Its antigen is still unknown. Semi-nested PCR with Nested Universal Primer A followed constant-region reverse priming of full-length variable regions. TCRdb used MiXCR to reprocess the 5' RACE reads, holding one entry per CDR3 protein. In the table there are about 46,000 distinct CDR3 sequences, 25% to 30% of which are singletons. Study observations and caveats: Tumor memory CD4+ T cell TCR gene usage was found to cluster with blood and lymph node memory CD4+ cells and with lymph node naive CD4+ cells.

Naive CD4+ T cells were purified with Tregs depleted by CD25. This CDR3 is built from 12 residues. V shed 6 bases and J shed 7 bases, with 15 bases lying between them. Germline-derived CDR1 and CDR2 are DFQATT and SNEGSKA (reference sequence). The sequenced material came from naive CD4+ T cells sorted from blood. Subset specified: naive CD4+ T cells, CD4+CD45RA+CD25-. The clonotype comes from a female donor with breast cancer. The chain is built from TRBV20-1 and TRBJ2-5, with D maybe TRBD2 (6 bases). The CDR3 coding sequence is TGCAGTGCAATGACTAGGGCGGGGACCCAGTACTTC. Protein sequence: CSAMTRAGTQYF.